This TCR beta chain was retrieved from a study of blood T cells in healthy people across ages (dated by TCRdb to the mid-2010s). Context from the whole study: In model experiments, template switching captured about one uniquely barcoded TCR beta cDNA molecule for every two T cells. Using deep sequencing normalized with unique cDNA molecular identifiers, the study measured how TCR beta repertoire diversity changes with age. Donors were grouped into four age groups: young (average about 15 years), middle-aged (approximately 41), aged (approximately 58) and long-lived (approximately 81). Using the same blood draw, the study looked at two additional independent replicas of 1 million unique cDNA reads for two donors, one aged 18 to 30 and the other aged 80 or older. Summary of the overall study and its limitations: Bulk unsorted PBMC profiling prevented conclusive comparison of naive and antigen-experienced compartments. Because donor CMV infection status was unknown, age-related changes in expanded clonotypes were potentially confounded. As age increased, observed TCR beta diversity per million T cells dropped in a roughly linear way, and a significant reduction was already evident by age 40. Compared with the aged group, the long-lived group had more naive CD4+ T cells, fewer expanded clones and increased TCR diversity, suggesting age selection. Observed TCR beta diversity correlated strongly with the percentage of naive T cells measured by flow cytometry. Estimates of total diversity based on one million sequenced T cells were considered lower bounds and underestimates.

This clonotype was seen only a few times. Its binding antigen is unknown. Base qualities are missing; no much larger clone stands one base away. CDR1 and CDR2 (MNHEY, SVGEGT) derive from the germline V gene. The trim is 2 bases for V and 2 bases for J, with a gap of 12 bases between the germline ends. The CDR3 has 15 amino acids, counting the end cysteine and phenylalanine. The CDR3 DNA has 45 bases and is translated from base 1. The approximately 41 donors, aged 6 to 90 years, were systemically healthy Caucasian individuals from Russia. Roughly 10 milliliters of peripheral blood were drawn from each donor into EDTA-treated Vacutainer tubes. Ficoll-Paque density-gradient centrifugation was used to isolate PBMCs, with at least 6.5 million per sample. Trizol reagent was used to extract total RNA from the PBMCs, yielding at least 5.5 micrograms per sample. Naive CD45RAhigh/CD27high T cell percentages were measured by flow cytometry on a PBMC aliquot from every donor.

Receptors were amplified or captured by 5' RACE. Sequenced on an Illumina HiSeq 2500. A second PCR of roughly 7 to 12 cycles was run with a J-beta primer mix and a sample-barcoded 5' primer. Each TCR beta cDNA molecule received a unique molecular identifier from a template-switch 5' adaptor carrying 12 random nucleotides. Each sample yielded at least 3 million CDR3-containing paired-end reads. First-strand cDNA synthesis was performed from all RNA using the Mint cDNA synthesis kit, with priming by a TRBC-specific oligonucleotide. Following uracil-DNA glycosylase treatment, a first 18-cycle PCR with universal primers M1SS and BC2_uni_R was performed on all cDNA. Processing in the source paper ran as follows. For normalization, 1 million high-quality reads, each with a distinct molecular identifier, were randomly selected from each sample. Instead of being binned into consensus sequences, reads that shared molecular identifiers were thrown out. CDR3 identification, clonotype clustering and error correction used MiTCR with a Q25 quality threshold and the strictest error-elimination algorithm. A nonparametric unseen species model with Euler transformation was used to estimate lower-bound total TCR beta diversity. TCRdb reran the public reads through fastp at Q25 and MiXCR, keeping productive beta chains. Rows matching on CDR3 protein sequence are summarized as one entry with the most common DNA and genes. TCRdb's processing, not the study's, gives the V and J calls here. The sample table contains almost 550,000 distinct CDR3 sequences; only one count was recorded for less than 25% of them. 7.5% to 9% of the sample is taken by the ten largest.

The same data also contributed to another study, on T cells of mothers and their children. As that second paper reports: Nine systemically healthy Caucasian individuals, comprising three mothers and their six children, were included as donors. cDNA synthesis consumed the entire amount of extracted RNA, loaded at approximately 1.6 ug RNA in each 15 ul reaction. In the second PCR, the M1S primer introduced both the sample barcodes and 2-4 random nucleotides. Over 8 million TCR beta CDR3 reads came from each mother, compared with approximately 3.1 million reads from each child. Thymic selection shapes the output of TCR recombination in a similar way in related and unrelated pairs, and inherited differences have a minor effect. Normalized repertoire overlap was always slightly but never significantly higher in related than unrelated mother-child pairs. With a sensitivity of about 100 clones per million clonotypes, no persistent microchimeric T cell clones were detected. In the study, deep NGS was used to compare the TCR beta repertoires of mothers and children, and features distinguishing related mother-child pairs from unrelated individuals were sought. Mothers averaged roughly 40 +/- 4 years of age and children averaged around 10 +/- 4 years. After adapters were ligated using NEBNext reagents, the libraries underwent 100+100 nt paired-end sequencing on an Illumina HiSeq 2000. To prevent cross-contamination, the mother and child libraries were prepared a month apart and were sequenced in separate runs. For each donor, somewhere between about 500,000 and 2,300,000 distinct TCR beta clonotypes were identified. Naive TCR beta clonotypes were estimated from low-frequency clonotypes matched to each donor's FACS-determined naive share, without sorting.

The TCR originated in a boy aged 5-17 years in good health. Recombination connected TRBV6-2 or TRBV6-3 to TRBJ2-5; possibly the D gene is TRBD2, per 6 matching bases. Sequenced material: blood. The base sequence is TGTGCCAGCAGTTACGTCCAGCGGGCGCAAGAGACCCAGTACTTC. Its product reads: CASSYVQRAQETQYF.